The 17 T cell receptor beta chains below all came from one sample that was sequenced in a study of T cell changes during pregnancy in multiple sclerosis. Data came from immunoSEQ multiplex PCR; TCRdb stores just in-frame clones and leaves some out. This repertoire shows approximately 97,000 clones, 90% to 95% found once; its top ten account for 1.5% to 2%. Sequenced here: peripheral blood, sampled after pregnancy. The receptor set was obtained from a female donor in good health, enrolled as a control in a pregnancy study.

This chain connects TRBV30 to TRBJ1-5; TRBD1 agrees at 9 bases. Germline V gene data show CDR1 as GTSNPN and CDR2 as SVGIG (reference sequence). The length of the CDR3 is 15 residues. Germline trimming cut 0 bases from V and 7 bases from J; bases unmatched to any gene: 7. The CDR3 region is CAWSVPGTGGQPQHF. Here the CDR3 DNA reads TGTGCCTGGAGTGTACCGGGAACAGGGGGCCAGCCCCAGCATTTT.

J is TRBJ1-2 and V is TRBV12-5; D gene unclear. The V and J ends lost 0 bases and 7 bases respectively, with 15 bases between them. Germline V CDR1 and CDR2: LGHNT, FRNRAP. The CDR3 is 15 amino acids. Written as DNA, the CDR3 is TGTGCTAGTGGTTTGGTACTGGCGGGGTTCGGTGGCTACACCTTC. This sequence encodes CASGLVLAGFGGYTF.

The rearrangement joins TRBV5-1 to TRBJ1-3; 8 bases agree with TRBD1. The CDR3 sequence is 15 residues long. Germline V gene sequence: CDR1 SGHRS, CDR2 YFSETQ. With 4 bases clipped from V and 4 bases from J, the junction kept 7 bases outside the gene matches. The CDR3 loop is CASSRIRGPGNTIYF. The CDR3 DNA follows: TGCGCCAGCAGCAGAATCAGGGGGCCCGGAAACACCATATATTTT.

This clone was detected only once. The chain has TRBV14 and TRBJ2-7; TRBD1 matches 8 bases. The CDR3 sequence is 13 residues long. J gave up 5 bases and V 4 bases, and 4 bases lay outside the gene matches. Germline lookup yields CDR1 SGHDN and CDR2 FVKESK. CDR3 sequence: CASSPTGAHEQYF. DNA for the CDR3: TGTGCCAGCAGCCCGACAGGGGCCCACGAGCAGTACTTC.

This chain uses TRBV29-1 with TRBJ2-7; maybe TRBD2 (6 bases). The CDR3 sequence is 14 residues long. Trimming removed 3 bases from V and 0 bases from J, with 12 bases in between. Germline CDR1 and CDR2: SQVTM and ANQGSEA. Here the CDR3 DNA reads TGCAGCGTTGATGACGGGGGACCCTCCTACGAGCAGTACTTC. This encodes CSVDDGGPSYEQYF.

V gene TRBV30 combines with J gene TRBJ1-5, with 9 nucleotides matching TRBD1. CDR1 and CDR2 (germline): GTSNPN, SVGIG (reference sequence). The CDR3 covers 13 residues. After removal of 5 bases from V and 4 bases from J, the junction contained 3 bases not matched to a gene. Here the CDR3 reads CAWGQGTNQPQHF. DNA of the CDR3: TGTGCCTGGGGACAGGGGACAAATCAGCCCCAGCATTTT.

This clone was seen a few times. This chain uses TRBV5-4 with TRBJ1-3; D is ambiguous. The V gene's germline CDR1 is SGHNT and CDR2 YYREEE (reference sequence). The V gene lost 2 bases and the J gene lost 4 bases, with 7 bases spanning the gap. This CDR3 has 13 amino acids. The CDR3 loop reads CASSFGLGNTIYF. The CDR3 DNA follows: TGTGCCAGCAGCTTTGGGCTGGGAAACACCATATATTTT. Using reference TRBV5-4 and TRBJ1-3 for the parts outside the CDR3, the full variable domain is ETGVTQSPTHLIKTRGQQVTLRCSSQSGHNTVSWYQQALGQGPQFIFQYYREEENGRGNFPPRFSGLQFPNYSSELNVNALELDDSALYLCASSFGLGNTIYFGEGSWLTVV.

This clone was recorded only once. The rearrangement links TRBV12-5 to TRBJ1-2, with TRBD1 matching over 8 bases. The V gene end was trimmed by 3 bases and the J gene end by 6 bases; junction bases not matched to a gene: 9. The CDR3 consists of 15 residues. Germline assignment: CDR1 LGHNT and CDR2 FRNRAP. The CDR3 region has the DNA TGTGCTAGTGGTTTTGGGCAGGGGGCAACTAATGGCTACACCTTC. Translating gives CASGFGQGATNGYTF.

This CDR3 is CASSELSSGNTIYF. In nucleotides, the CDR3 is TGTGCCAGCAGTGAATTAAGCTCCGGAAACACCATATATTTT. This chain joins TRBV6-1 and TRBJ1-3; D is unclear. The CDR3 consists of 14 residues. Trimming left V 2 bases short and J 4 bases short, with 9 bases between. Germline CDR1 reads MNHNS; CDR2 reads SASEGT.

The chain joins TRBV27 to TRBJ1-1; TRBD1 matches at 7 bases. This CDR3 is built from 16 residues. V was pared by 5 bases and J by 0 bases, with 9 bases of the junction left unmatched. The V gene's germline CDR1 is MNHEY and CDR2 SMNVEV (reference sequence). The CDR3 region is CASSARGTSMNTEAFF. CDR3 in DNA: TGTGCCAGCAGTGCCAGGGGGACCTCTATGAACACTGAAGCTTTCTTT.

This clone showed up just once. The chain carries TRBV27 and TRBJ1-5; D may be TRBD1 (5 bases). CDR3 length: 14 residues. V was trimmed by 3 bases and J by 4 bases, leaving 10 bases between them. The V gene's germline CDR1 is MNHEY and CDR2 SMNVEV (reference sequence). The CDR3 DNA follows: TGTGCCAGCAGTTTTAGGAGGGGAAATCAGCCCCAGCATTTT. This codes for CASSFRRGNQPQHF.

The V gene is TRBV27, the J gene TRBJ2-5; D gene uncertain. V lost 0 bases, J lost 2 bases, and 10 bases lay in between. CDR3 length equals 15 residues. CDR1 MNHEY and CDR2 SMNVEV come from the germline V gene (reference sequence). The CDR3 coding sequence is TGTGCCAGCAGTTTATCGTGGTCTATACAAGAGACCCAGTACTTC. It is translated as CASSLSWSIQETQYF.

The rearrangement uses TRBV29-1 and TRBJ1-2; 7 bases align to TRBD1. The CDR3 totals 15 residues. Germline CDR1 and CDR2: SQVTM and ANQGSEA. V lost 6 bases, J lost 1 base, and 11 bases stayed unmatched. The CDR3 sequence: CSVTLPGQSNYGYTF. The DNA of the CDR3 is TGCAGCGTCACCTTACCGGGACAGAGTAACTATGGCTACACCTTC.

This chain links TRBV4-3 with TRBJ1-2; D gene unclear. V lost 0 bases, J lost 3 bases, and 11 bases lay in between. The CDR3 is 15 amino acids. Germline CDR1 reads LGHNA; CDR2 reads YSLEER. CDR3 sequence: CASSQEREYHYGYTF. The CDR3 nucleotides are TGCGCCAGCAGCCAAGAGAGGGAATACCACTATGGCTACACCTTC.

The V call is TRBV4-1, the J call TRBJ1-6; 8 nucleotides agree with TRBD1. The CDR3 has 15 residues. Germline CDR1 is MGHRA and CDR2 is YSYEKL. J gave up 9 bases and V 0 bases, and 4 bases lay outside the gene matches. The CDR3 loop reads CASSQDPGGGSPLHF. The CDR3 nucleotides are TGCGCCAGCAGCCAAGATCCAGGGGGCGGTTCACCCCTCCACTTT.

The chain employs TRBV15 and TRBJ1-2; 12 bases align to TRBD1. J was trimmed by 7 bases and V by 5 bases; bases with no gene match: 8. Germline CDR1 and CDR2: LNHNV and YYDKDF (reference sequence). The CDR3 runs to 15 residues. CDR3: CATSERGTGGFGYTF. The DNA of the CDR3 is TGTGCCACCAGCGAGCGAGGGACAGGGGGCTTTGGCTACACCTTC.

This clone turned up a few times. The rearrangement uses TRBV6-4 and TRBJ1-1; 8 bases line up with TRBD1. Germline CDR1 and CDR2: MRHNA and SNTAGT. This CDR3 has 12 amino acids. J gave up 8 bases and V 2 bases, and 1 base lay outside the gene matches. In DNA, the CDR3 is TGTGCCAGCAGTGACAGACAGGGGGAAGCTTTCTTT. Its protein product is CASSDRQGEAFF.